Shown below are 29 T cell receptor beta chains from a single sample sequenced in a study of blood T cell repertoires in COVID-19. Produced via immunoSEQ multiplex PCR; TCRdb's table is partial and in-frame only. The sample carries around 620,000 clones, just under 90% recorded once. Sequencing input: peripheral blood. The receptors were sampled from a woman under 30 with acute or convalescent COVID-19.

The chain recombines TRBV2 with TRBJ1-2; 7 positions agree with TRBD1. The germline gives CDR1 SNHLY, CDR2 FYNNEI. The CDR3 has 16 amino acids. The ends lost 2 bases at V and 4 bases at J; junction bases unmatched: 10. CDR3 sequence (DNA): TGTGCCAGCAGTGAAATCGTTGCAGGGGGTAGCTATGGCTACACCTTC. It encodes CASSEIVAGGSYGYTF.

The V call is TRBV9, the J call TRBJ2-7, with D maybe TRBD1 (6 bases). In germline, CDR1 is SGDLS, CDR2 YYNGEE. V was trimmed by 3 bases and J by 2 bases, leaving 15 bases between them. CDR3 length: 15 residues. In DNA form, the CDR3 reads TGTGCCAGCAGCGCCGCAGGGGACCGAACCTACGAGCAGTACTTC. It translates to CASSAAGDRTYEQYF.

The rearrangement joins TRBV7-9 to TRBJ2-2; TRBD1 aligns across 8 bases. The CDR3 consists of 18 residues. V was clipped by 3 bases and J by 7 bases; unmatched bases: 16. Germline CDR1 is SEHNR and CDR2 is FQNEAQ (reference sequence). CDR3 amino acids: CASSFATSGGWYFGELFF. The CDR3 bases are TGTGCCAGCAGCTTCGCTACTTCAGGGGGCTGGTACTTCGGGGAGCTGTTTTTT. The full variable domain, completed using reference TRBV7-9 and TRBJ2-2, is DTGVSQNPRHKITKRGQNVTFRCDPISEHNRLYWYRQTLGQGPEFLTYFQNEAQLEKSRLLSDRFSAERPKGSFSTLEIQRTEQGDSAMYLCASSFATSGGWYFGELFFGEGSRLTVL.

As regards this clone: Other DNA sequences in the same sample also yield this CDR3. This chain joins TRBV5-6 and TRBJ1-5; D remains unclear. The CDR3 consists of 15 residues. The germline V gene encodes CDR1 SGHDT and CDR2 YYEEEE. V lost 0 bases and J 0 bases, leaving 7 bases between the germline ends. The CDR3 region is CASSLGQVSNQPQHF. CDR3 nucleotide sequence: TGTGCCAGCAGCTTGGGTCAGGTTAGCAATCAGCCCCAGCATTTT.

This chain uses TRBV6-5 with TRBJ1-4; D might be TRBD1 (5 bases). Trimming pared 6 bases from V and 8 bases from J, leaving 16 bases between. This CDR3 spans 14 amino acids. Germline V gene lookup returns CDR1 MNHEY and CDR2 SVGAGI. The CDR3 sequence is CASSMGRGTEKLFF. CDR3 bases: TGTGCCAGCAGCATGGGGCGGGGAACGGAAAAACTGTTTTTT.

The genes are TRBV19 and TRBJ2-7; D perhaps matches TRBD1 (6 bases). This CDR3 is built from 14 residues. CDR1 LNHDA and CDR2 SQIVND come from the germline V gene (reference sequence). Trimming pared 3 bases from V and 6 bases from J, leaving 15 bases between. The CDR3 DNA follows: TGTGCCAGTAGTATCAGGGGCGCGTCTGGCGAGCAGTACTTC. Translation: CASSIRGASGEQYF.

V is TRBV19 and J is TRBJ1-2; TRBD1 might be the D (6 bases). The V end was cut by 3 bases, the J end by 7 bases, with 15 bases between. Germline-derived CDR1 and CDR2 are LNHDA and SQIVND (reference sequence). The CDR3 runs to 14 residues. In DNA form, the CDR3 reads TGTGCCAGTAGTATGTCGGGGGGCTTTTCTGGCTACACCTTC. It is translated as CASSMSGGFSGYTF. The variable domain in full, completed from reference TRBV19 and TRBJ1-2, reads DGGITQSPKYLFRKEGQNVTLSCEQNLNHDAMYWYRQDPGQGLRLIYYSQIVNDFQKGDIAEGYSVSREKKESFPLTVTSAQKNPTAFYLCASSMSGGFSGYTFGSGTRLTVV.

In its sample, this clone was seen a few times. The genes are TRBV2 and TRBJ2-2, with D unresolved. The germline V and J ends were trimmed by 1 base and 4 bases, with 4 bases remaining between them. Germline CDR1 reads SNHLY; CDR2 reads FYNNEI. The CDR3 contains 13 residues. The CDR3 DNA reads TGTGCCAGCAGTGAAGGAGGCACCGGGGAGCTGTTTTTT. This gives the protein CASSEGGTGELFF.

This chain joins TRBV27 and TRBJ1-2; maybe TRBD1 (5 bases). Germline V gene lookup returns CDR1 MNHEY and CDR2 SMNVEV (reference sequence). The CDR3 length is 15 residues. Trimming stripped 6 bases from V and 8 bases from J, with 22 bases between. CDR3 DNA: TGTGCCAGCAGCACAACAGGAGACCAGAGTGGGGGCTACACCTTC. This encodes CASSTTGDQSGGYTF.

This clone was found a few times. This chain uses TRBV10-3 with TRBJ1-6; perhaps TRBD1 as D (6 bases). The germline V gene has CDR1 ENHRY and CDR2 SYGVKD. V lost 0 bases, J lost 11 bases, and 14 bases lay in between. CDR3 length: 15 residues. The CDR3 coding sequence is TGTGCCATCAGTGAGTCGGGTCAGGGGAGTGCACCCCTCCACTTT. Protein: CAISESGQGSAPLHF.

This clone was seen only a few times. This chain's CDR3 is CASSLTPSGHNSPLHF. As DNA, the CDR3 is TGTGCCAGCAGTTTAACCCCTAGTGGCCATAATTCACCCCTCCACTTT. The J gene is TRBJ1-6, the V gene TRBV27; D not resolved. This CDR3 is built from 16 residues. The V end lost 2 bases, the J end lost 5 bases, and 13 bases lay between the germline ends. In germline, CDR1 is MNHEY, CDR2 SMNVEV (reference sequence).

This clone appeared once. The chain recombines TRBV2 with TRBJ1-3, with D perhaps matching TRBD1 (6 bases). Trimming removed 7 bases from V and 4 bases from J, with 17 bases in between. CDR1 and CDR2 from the germline V gene are SNHLY and FYNNEI. This CDR3 is built from 15 residues. The CDR3 DNA is TGTGCCAGCACGCAGCAGGGGCCAACGGGAAACACCATATATTTT. Its protein product is CASTQQGPTGNTIYF.

This chain connects TRBV7-6 to TRBJ1-1, with D maybe TRBD1 (6 bases). V gave up 1 base and J gave up 3 bases, with 9 bases separating them. The length of the CDR3 is 14 residues. The germline V gene encodes CDR1 SGHVS and CDR2 FNYEAQ. The CDR3: CASSLEGGHTEAFF. CDR3 coding DNA: TGTGCCAGCAGCTTAGAGGGGGGGCACACTGAAGCTTTCTTT. The variable domain in full, completed from reference TRBV7-6 and TRBJ1-1, reads GAGVSQSPRYKVTKRGQDVALRCDPISGHVSLYWYRQALGQGPEFLTYFNYEAQQDKSGLPNDRFSAERPEGSISTLTIQRTEQRDSAMYRCASSLEGGHTEAFFGQGTRLTVV.

The chain employs TRBV5-4 and TRBJ2-7; D possibly corresponds to TRBD2 (5 bases). Germline V gene lookup returns CDR1 SGHNT and CDR2 YYREEE (reference sequence). CDR3 length: 13 residues. Trimming stripped 5 bases from V and 3 bases from J, with 12 bases between. The CDR3 DNA reads as TGTGCCAGCAGTCAAGAACTAGGCTACGAGCAGTACTTC. Protein sequence: CASSQELGYEQYF.

The chain recombines TRBV7-9 with TRBJ2-1; D call uncertain. Germline-derived CDR1 and CDR2 are SEHNR and FQNEAQ (reference sequence). The CDR3 sequence is 11 residues long. V lost 2 bases and J lost 9, with 5 bases in between. The CDR3 loop reads CASSLHFEQFF. In DNA, the CDR3 is TGTGCCAGCAGCTTACATTTTGAGCAGTTCTTC.

The V call is TRBV7-2, the J call TRBJ1-1; TRBD1 is a possible D gene (6 bases). V shed 5 bases and J shed 1 base, with 11 bases lying between them. CDR3 size: 14 residues. Per germline, CDR1 SGHTA and CDR2 FQGNSA. CDR3 amino acids: CASSLMTGNTEAFF. The DNA for the CDR3 is TGTGCCAGCAGCCTAATGACAGGGAACACTGAAGCTTTCTTT.

The chain is built from TRBV5-6 and TRBJ2-6; D unclear. With 4 bases removed from V and 1 base from J, the gap between germline ends came to 9 bases. The length of the CDR3 is 15 residues. Per germline, CDR1 SGHDT and CDR2 YYEEEE. The CDR3 region is CASSPLASGANVLTF. CDR3 nucleotides: TGTGCCAGCAGCCCGCTCGCGTCTGGGGCCAACGTCCTGACTTTC.

The chain joins TRBV5-1 to TRBJ2-2; D possibly corresponds to TRBD2 (5 bases). Germline values: CDR1 SGHRS, CDR2 YFSETQ. The CDR3 is 15 amino acids. V was pared by 1 base and J by 0 bases, with 7 bases between. CDR3 protein: CASSLLATNTGELFF. Here the CDR3 DNA reads TGCGCCAGCAGCTTGCTAGCAACGAACACCGGGGAGCTGTTTTTT.

The V call is TRBV2, the J call TRBJ1-1; no clear D. Germline V CDR1 and CDR2: SNHLY, FYNNEI. The CDR3 is made up of 15 amino acids. V dropped 6 bases and J dropped 1 base, with 15 bases sitting between them. This chain's CDR3 is CASSDLEGRNTEAFF. CDR3 nucleotides: TGTGCCAGCAGCGACTTGGAGGGCCGGAACACTGAAGCTTTCTTT.

As concerns this clone: Distinct nucleotide sequences in the sample also encode this CDR3. The chain joins TRBV5-4 to TRBJ2-7, with 8 bases aligning to TRBD1. The CDR3 is 14 amino acids. Germline V lookup: CDR1 SGHNT, CDR2 YYREEE (reference sequence). The ends lost 2 bases at V and 6 bases at J; junction bases unmatched: 7. The CDR3 here is CASSLGQGLGEQYF. CDR3 in DNA: TGTGCCAGCAGCTTAGGACAGGGATTAGGCGAGCAGTACTTC.

CDR3 amino acids: CASSRTASGYTF. Here the CDR3 DNA reads TGTGCCAGCAGTAGGACAGCGTCCGGCTACACCTTC. This rearrangement joins TRBV12-3 or TRBV12-4 to TRBJ1-2; TRBD1 is a possible D gene (6 bases). Deletions cut 5 bases from V and 8 bases from J, with 12 bases between. This CDR3 comprises 12 residues.

V and J are TRBV18 and TRBJ1-1; no clear D gene. Germline CDR1 and CDR2: KGHSH and LQKENI. Trimming took off 2 bases at V and 0 bases at J, with 10 bases between the two ends. There are 15 residues in the CDR3. In nucleotides, the CDR3 is TGTGCCAGCTCACCATCTTCCAGTATGAACACTGAAGCTTTCTTT. This sequence encodes CASSPSSSMNTEAFF.

The V and J genes are TRBV5-4 and TRBJ1-2; 8 bases are a match to TRBD1. The germline V gene has CDR1 SGHNT and CDR2 YYREEE (reference sequence). The CDR3 extends over 16 amino acids. V was clipped by 0 bases and J by 8 bases; unmatched bases: 12. The CDR3 is CASSLGGNPTGDGYTF. CDR3 nucleotide sequence: TGTGCCAGCAGCTTGGGGGGTAATCCGACAGGGGACGGCTACACCTTC.

The gene calls are TRBV5-4 and TRBJ1-2; D is uncertain. The CDR3 runs 15 residues. The V gene lost 0 bases and the J gene lost 0 bases, with 9 bases spanning the gap. Germline CDR1 is SGHNT and CDR2 is YYREEE (reference sequence). CDR3 DNA sequence: TGTGCCAGCAGCTTGGCAGCGACGCCTAACTATGGCTACACCTTC. This codes for CASSLAATPNYGYTF.

This chain uses TRBV19 with TRBJ1-1, with 8 bases identical to TRBD1. The length of the CDR3 is 15 residues. The V gene end was trimmed by 1 base and the J gene end by 7 bases; junction bases not matched to a gene: 8. From germline, CDR1 is LNHDA and CDR2 SQIVND (reference sequence). CDR3 sequence: CASSIGRDRPSEAFF. CDR3 coding DNA: TGTGCCAGTAGTATAGGCCGGGACAGGCCGAGTGAAGCTTTCTTT. The whole variable domain, remainder taken from reference TRBV19 and TRBJ1-1, is DGGITQSPKYLFRKEGQNVTLSCEQNLNHDAMYWYRQDPGQGLRLIYYSQIVNDFQKGDIAEGYSVSREKKESFPLTVTSAQKNPTAFYLCASSIGRDRPSEAFFGQGTRLTVV.

The rearrangement uses TRBV7-2 and TRBJ2-1; the D is unclear. CDR1 and CDR2 from the germline V gene are SGHTA and FQGNSA. This CDR3 contains 15 residues. Trimming removed 3 bases from V and 3 bases from J, with 12 bases in between. The CDR3: CASSLVSAYYNEQFF. The CDR3 bases are TGTGCCAGCAGCTTGGTGAGTGCTTACTACAATGAGCAGTTCTTC. The variable domain in full, with the rest retrieved from reference TRBV7-2 and TRBJ2-1, is GAGVSQSPSNKVTEKGKDVELRCDPISGHTALYWYRQSLGQGLEFLIYFQGNSAPDKSGLPSDRFSAERTGGSVSTLTIQRTQQEDSAVYLCASSLVSAYYNEQFFGPGTRLTVL.

This rearrangement joins TRBV11-1 to TRBJ2-7; D call uncertain. CDR3 length: 13 residues. Germline assignment: CDR1 SGHAT and CDR2 FQDESV (reference sequence). Trimming pared 3 bases from V and 1 base from J, leaving 7 bases between. The CDR3 DNA reads TGTGCCAGCAGCTTTTCGACTTCCTACGAGCAGTACTTC. It specifies CASSFSTSYEQYF.

This chain uses TRBV5-1 with TRBJ2-3; the D gene is possibly TRBD1 (6 bases). V was trimmed by 0 bases and J by 1 base, leaving 12 bases between them. From germline, CDR1 is SGHRS and CDR2 YFSETQ. The CDR3 has 16 residues. The CDR3 bases are TGCGCCAGCAGCTTGGGAAGGGGGTATGGCACAGATACGCAGTATTTT. Translation gives CASSLGRGYGTDTQYF.

The chain is built from TRBV5-1 and TRBJ2-1, with TRBD1 matching over 7 bases. V gave up 4 bases and J gave up 4 bases; unmatched junction bases: 8. CDR1 SGHRS and CDR2 YFSETQ come from the germline V gene. This CDR3 is built from 15 residues. CDR3 sequence reads: CASSLAGTEYNEQFF. Here the CDR3 DNA reads TGCGCCAGCAGCCTGGCCGGGACAGAGTACAATGAGCAGTTCTTC.